These 31 T cell receptor beta chains share one sample of origin, sequenced in a study of cytomegalovirus exposure and HLA in healthy donors. The PCR used 60 Vbeta and 13 Jbeta primers. Only in-frame clones appear in the TCRdb table, and some are missing; sequencing was by immunoSEQ multiplex PCR. The data hold about 130,000 clones, with approximately 72% observed a single time. Sequenced sample: PBMCs. The receptors stem from a human donor in good health.

This chain links TRBV7-9 with TRBJ2-3; D perhaps matches TRBD1 (6 bases). V was clipped by 5 bases and J by 4 bases, with 13 bases between them. Per germline, CDR1 SEHNR and CDR2 FQNEAQ (reference sequence). The CDR3 contains 14 residues. CDR3 DNA: TGTGCCAGCAGCACCCAGGGGTTGGCAGATACGCAGTATTTT. This sequence encodes CASSTQGLADTQYF. Full variable domain (missing parts from reference TRBV7-9 and TRBJ2-3): DTGVSQNPRHKITKRGQNVTFRCDPISEHNRLYWYRQTLGQGPEFLTYFQNEAQLEKSRLLSDRFSAERPKGSFSTLEIQRTEQGDSAMYLCASSTQGLADTQYFGPGTRLTVL.

The chain combines TRBV7-2 with TRBJ2-3; 10 nucleotides agree with TRBD2. From germline, CDR1 is SGHTA and CDR2 FQGNSA. The CDR3 covers 16 residues. Trimming took 5 bases from V and 5 from J; bases not matched to a gene: 10. CDR3 bases: TGTGCCAGCAGCCCCCCTTGGGAGCGGGAGGGAGATACGCAGTATTTT. Protein product: CASSPPWEREGDTQYF.

This clone was counted only a few times. This chain links TRBV28 with TRBJ2-3; D is unclear. The germline CDR1 and CDR2 sequences are MDHEN and SYDVKM. The CDR3 contains 16 residues. With 6 bases removed from V and 0 bases from J, the gap between germline ends came to 16 bases. This CDR3 is CASRSSGAPSTDTQYF. As DNA, the CDR3 is TGTGCCAGCAGGTCCTCAGGTGCCCCTAGCACAGATACGCAGTATTTT.

The chain combines TRBV15 with TRBJ2-1, with a tentative D call TRBD1 (6 bases). V lost 9 bases, J lost 3 bases, and 21 bases lay in between. The germline V gene has CDR1 LNHNV and CDR2 YYDKDF (reference sequence). This CDR3 has 16 residues. The CDR3 protein is CATSEPRDTHYNEQFF. The DNA for the CDR3 is TGTGCCACTTCCGAGCCCCGGGACACCCACTACAATGAGCAGTTCTTC.

The gene calls are TRBV5-4 and TRBJ1-2, with 7 bases lining up with TRBD1. Trimming took 4 bases from V and 3 from J; bases not matched to a gene: 9. This CDR3 is 15 amino acids long. Per germline, CDR1 SGHNT and CDR2 YYREEE (reference sequence). The CDR3 spells CASSIDTGAHYGYTF. The CDR3 bases are TGTGCCAGCAGCATTGATACAGGGGCCCACTATGGCTACACCTTC.

J is TRBJ1-1 and V is TRBV5-5; D might be TRBD1 (6 bases). CDR1 is SGHKS, CDR2 YYEKEE, per germline (reference sequence). The CDR3 has 14 residues. Trimming left V 0 bases short and J 0 bases short, with 6 bases between. CDR3 sequence reads: CASSLGTVNTEAFF. The CDR3 DNA is TGTGCCAGCAGCTTGGGGACAGTGAACACTGAAGCTTTCTTT.

V gene TRBV5-6 combines with J gene TRBJ1-1; the D gene is possibly TRBD1 (6 bases). The germline V gene encodes CDR1 SGHDT and CDR2 YYEEEE. There are 14 residues in the CDR3. V was pared by 4 bases and J by 7 bases, with 17 bases between. DNA for the CDR3: TGTGCCAGCAGCCCTCCCGTCGAGACAGGTGAAGCTTTCTTT. This codes for CASSPPVETGEAFF.

This clone appeared a few times. CDR3 DNA: TGTGCCAGCAGTTTCCGGGGAGGCTATGGCTACACCTTC. Protein: CASSFRGGYGYTF. The V and J genes are TRBV28 and TRBJ1-2; D gene unclear. In germline, CDR1 is MDHEN, CDR2 SYDVKM. The CDR3 spans 13 residues. Trimming stripped 3 bases from V and 4 bases from J, with 9 bases between.

Remarks on this clone: The sample carries other DNA sequences with the same CDR3. The V and J genes are TRBV19 and TRBJ2-5, with D possibly matching TRBD2 (7 bases). The CDR3 is 13 amino acids. Germline V gene data show CDR1 as LNHDA and CDR2 as SQIVND (reference sequence). V was trimmed by 6 bases and J by 4 bases, leaving 12 bases between them. Written as DNA, the CDR3 is TGTGCCAGTAGGCGGGGGCGCGGAGAGACCCAGTACTTC. It is translated as CASRRGRGETQYF.

The chain links TRBV5-4 to TRBJ2-3, with 14 bases identical to TRBD2. Looked up from germline, CDR1 is SGHNT and CDR2 is YYREEE (reference sequence). With V trimmed by 3 bases and J by 6 bases, 3 bases remained unmatched. This CDR3 is built from 15 residues. The CDR3 sequence is CASSYRTSGGDTQYF. The DNA of the CDR3 is TGTGCCAGCAGCTACAGGACTAGCGGGGGGGATACGCAGTATTTT.

The V call is TRBV2, the J call TRBJ1-2; 7 positions match TRBD1. From germline, CDR1 is SNHLY and CDR2 FYNNEI. The trim removed 6 bases at V and 1 base at J, leaving 8 bases unmatched. The CDR3 is 15 residues long. The CDR3 DNA reads as TGTGCCAGCAGCGGTGGGACAGCAATTAACTATGGCTACACCTTC. As protein: CASSGGTAINYGYTF.

The rearrangement joins TRBV4-2 to TRBJ2-1, with 10 bases aligning to TRBD2. The trim removed 2 bases at V and 9 bases at J, leaving 10 bases unmatched. This CDR3 has 16 residues. Germline assignment: CDR1 LGHNA and CDR2 YNFKEQ. The CDR3 nucleotides read TGTGCCAGCAGCCAATCGCTAGCGGGAGACATAGGTGAGCAGTTCTTC. Residues: CASSQSLAGDIGEQFF.

This clone was observed once. The CDR3 loop reads CASSLNGAEKLFF. In DNA, the CDR3 is TGTGCCAGCAGCTTAAATGGGGCCGAAAAACTGTTTTTT. This rearrangement joins TRBV27 to TRBJ1-4; D possibly corresponds to TRBD1 (5 bases). The germline V gene encodes CDR1 MNHEY and CDR2 SMNVEV (reference sequence). The CDR3 length is 13 residues. Trimming stripped 6 bases from V and 8 bases from J, with 13 bases between.

DNA for the CDR3: TGTGCCAGTTTCGGTCCCTCCTACAATGAGCAGTTCTTC. This translates into CASFGPSYNEQFF. The V call is TRBV19, the J call TRBJ2-1; D is ambiguous. V was trimmed by 8 bases and J by 0 bases, leaving 8 bases between them. Germline V lookup: CDR1 LNHDA, CDR2 SQIVND (reference sequence). This CDR3 contains 13 residues.

The J gene is TRBJ2-7, the V gene TRBV7-9; 11 bases align to TRBD1. J gave up 4 bases and V 5 bases, and 7 bases lay outside the gene matches. The CDR3 extends over 15 amino acids. The germline CDR1 and CDR2 sequences are SEHNR and FQNEAQ (reference sequence). The CDR3 reads CASSRGTGGLYEQYF. The CDR3 DNA reads TGTGCCAGCAGCCGCGGGACAGGGGGTTTGTACGAGCAGTACTTC.

The chain couples TRBV4-3 to TRBJ2-2; the match to TRBD2 covers 8 bases. Germline CDR1 is LGHNA and CDR2 is YSLEER. There are 15 residues in the CDR3. The V and J ends lost 2 bases and 7 bases, in that order; junction bases with no gene match: 6. The CDR3 reads CASSQYWRGVGELFF. In nucleotides, the CDR3 is TGCGCCAGCAGCCAATACTGGCGGGGGGTCGGGGAGCTGTTTTTT.

The chain is built from TRBV27 and TRBJ1-4; 7 bases match TRBD1. Unmatched junction bases numbered 5, after V lost 5 bases and J lost 8 bases. Germline CDR1 is MNHEY and CDR2 is SMNVEV (reference sequence). This CDR3 contains 13 residues. The CDR3 loop reads CASSEGGWEKLFF. The DNA of the CDR3 is TGTGCCAGCAGTGAAGGGGGCTGGGAAAAACTGTTTTTT.

The chain couples TRBV2 to TRBJ1-1; 7 bases align to TRBD1. J was trimmed by 1 base and V by 5 bases; bases with no gene match: 7. Per the germline V gene, CDR1 is SNHLY and CDR2 is FYNNEI. The CDR3 totals 15 residues. CDR3 amino acids: CASSWAGGRNTEAFF. The CDR3 region has the DNA TGTGCCAGCAGTTGGGCAGGGGGGAGGAACACTGAAGCTTTCTTT.

In DNA, the CDR3 is TGTGCCAGCAGTACTACAGGGGGACACTCACCCCTCCACTTT. It specifies CASSTTGGHSPLHF. The V and J genes are TRBV25-1 and TRBJ1-6; 8 positions agree with TRBD1. This CDR3 has 14 amino acids. CDR1 is MGHDK, CDR2 SYGVNS, per germline. V lost 5 bases, J lost 10 bases, and 7 bases stayed unmatched.

This chain joins TRBV6-6 and TRBJ1-2; the D gene is possibly TRBD1 (5 bases). The CDR3 is 15 amino acids. Trimming cost V 4 bases and J 4 bases, with 16 bases left between them. Germline CDR1 and CDR2: MNHNY and SVGAGI (reference sequence). The CDR3 nucleotides read TGTGCCAGCAGTTCTCTTAGGACAAGGACCTATGGCTACACCTTC. This translates into CASSSLRTRTYGYTF.

The chain carries TRBV18 and TRBJ1-5; the match to TRBD1 covers 9 bases. The V segment lost 3 bases and the J segment 6 bases; nucleotides outside the gene matches: 6. CDR3 size: 15 residues. Germline-derived CDR1 and CDR2 are KGHSH and LQKENI. Written as DNA, the CDR3 is TGTGCCAGCTCACCTAGGACAGGGGTGGGTCAGCCCCAGCATTTT. Amino acid sequence: CASSPRTGVGQPQHF.

CDR3 residues: CASSPVVITDTQYF. The CDR3 DNA reads TGTGCCAGCAGCCCAGTCGTGATCACAGATACGCAGTATTTT. This rearrangement joins TRBV7-2 to TRBJ2-3, with no clear D. Trimming took off 5 bases at V and 2 bases at J, with 11 bases between the two ends. The CDR3 loop spans 14 amino acids. CDR1 SGHTA and CDR2 FQGNSA come from the germline V gene.

The chain has TRBV6-6 and TRBJ1-5; 11 nucleotides match TRBD1. Germline-derived CDR1 and CDR2 are MNHNY and SVGAGI (reference sequence). This CDR3 is 15 amino acids long. Germline trimming cut 5 bases from V and 2 bases from J; bases unmatched to any gene: 2. CDR3 DNA sequence: TGTGCCAGCAGTAGGACAGGGGGCGGCAATCAGCCCCAGCATTTT. Its translation is CASSRTGGGNQPQHF.

This chain connects TRBV6-5 to TRBJ1-1, with a weak D call TRBD1 (5 bases). V lost 1 base and J lost 7, with 10 bases in between. Germline assignment: CDR1 MNHEY and CDR2 SVGAGI. The CDR3 is 13 amino acids. CDR3 coding DNA: TGTGCCAGCAGTTACTGGGGGAGGGGTGAAGCTTTCTTT. This gives the protein CASSYWGRGEAFF.

The chain has TRBV5-1 and TRBJ2-7; D is undetermined. V dropped 5 bases and J dropped 3 bases, with 12 bases sitting between them. The CDR3 runs 13 residues. Germline V CDR1 and CDR2: SGHRS, YFSETQ. The CDR3 coding sequence is TGCGCCAGCAGGGGCGACGGATTCTACGAGCAGTACTTC. Protein product: CASRGDGFYEQYF.

The rearrangement uses TRBV6-5 and TRBJ2-5; 12 bases are shared with TRBD2. CDR3 size: 16 residues. The V and J ends lost 3 bases and 4 bases, in that order; junction bases with no gene match: 6. Germline V lookup: CDR1 MNHEY, CDR2 SVGAGI. The CDR3 here is CASSYILAGGGETQYF. The CDR3 DNA reads TGTGCCAGCAGTTATATCCTAGCGGGGGGGGGAGAGACCCAGTACTTC.

The chain couples TRBV6-5 to TRBJ2-3; D not resolved. The CDR3 has 16 residues. Deletions cut 0 bases from V and 5 bases from J, with 15 bases between. Germline V CDR1 and CDR2: MNHEY, SVGAGI. The CDR3 DNA reads as TGTGCCAGCAGTTACTCGATGGTCGCACCACAAGATACGCAGTATTTT. As protein: CASSYSMVAPQDTQYF.

The chain joins TRBV6-5 to TRBJ2-1; 12 bases fit TRBD2. After removal of 5 bases from V and 9 bases from J, the junction contained 8 bases not matched to a gene. Germline V CDR1 and CDR2: MNHEY, SVGAGI. The CDR3 covers 15 residues. This CDR3 is CASSASSGGASEQFF. As DNA, the CDR3 is TGTGCCAGCAGTGCTTCTAGCGGGGGGGCTTCTGAGCAGTTCTTC.

In DNA form, the CDR3 reads TGTGCAAGTCGCAATCATACAGGGGGCAATCAGCCCCAGCATTTT. This translates into CASRNHTGGNQPQHF. The V and J genes are TRBV12-2 and TRBJ1-5; TRBD1 is taken as the D call from the table, unchecked against the DNA. TRBV12-2 is flagged as a pseudogene. The CDR3 has 15 amino acids.

V and J are TRBV30 and TRBJ2-7; D might be TRBD1 (6 bases). Trimming cost V 1 base and J 5 bases, with 15 bases left between them. CDR1 and CDR2 from the germline V gene are GTSNPN and SVGIG (reference sequence). This CDR3 is 14 amino acids long. CDR3 in amino acids: CAWSEGTIIDEQYF. CDR3 nucleotides: TGTGCCTGGAGTGAAGGGACAATTATCGACGAGCAGTACTTC.

This clone has a single count. The chain couples TRBV5-1 to TRBJ1-1; TRBD1 agrees at 9 bases. The CDR3 has 13 residues. CDR1 and CDR2 (germline): SGHRS, YFSETQ. V shed 4 bases and J 7 bases; nucleotides not matched to a gene: 5. The CDR3 region has the DNA TGCGCCAGCAGCCTGGGACAGGGAGGTGAAGCTTTCTTT. It specifies CASSLGQGGEAFF.